This T cell receptor beta chain appears in the sequencing data of a study of identical twins (dated by TCRdb to 2016 to 2018). In the study overall: TCR alpha and beta repertoires from monozygotic twins, unrelated adults of various ages and cord blood were deep-sequenced to test whether fetal clonotypes persist. To rule out contamination, the twin experiments were replicated at different times with different library preparation protocols. Findings and caveats that apply to the study as a whole: Recombination models systematically underestimated out-of-frame TCR alpha sharing in monozygotic twins but agreed with sharing between unrelated individuals. Because the same donors could not be followed over many years, the conclusions depended on cross-sectional statistical analysis. Compared with coincidental sharing between unrelated individuals, out-of-frame TCR alpha sequences shared between twins showed an excess of sequences with low generation probability. Zero-insertion analyses could be partly confounded by invariant T cells such as MAIT and iNKT, although diverse VJ usage argued against such confounding for most clonotypes. A weaker excess of twin sharing was found in beta out-of-frame sequences because the signal-to-noise ratio was lowered by fewer shared sequences. Fewer insertions were carried by abundant cord blood beta clonotypes, a similar but weaker trend appeared in young adult naive repertoires, and no such trend appeared in memory repertoires.

A word on this clonotype: Its antigen remains unidentified. Within one base of it there is no much larger clone, and no base qualities were kept.

The library was built by means of 5' RACE. These reads were obtained on an Illumina HiSeq 2000. A universal primer binding site was introduced by template switching, and a unique molecular identifier was present in the final cDNA, enabling accurate counting of TCR cDNA molecules. First-strand cDNA for TCR alpha and beta chains was synthesized from specific primers in the conserved constant-segment region. To control for contamination, each cDNA library was double barcoded with a SMART-Mk sample barcode plus Illumina barcodes. Two successive PCR steps introduced TruSeq adapter sequences along with Illumina sample barcodes. The TCR alpha and beta cDNA libraries were sequenced on the Illumina HiSeq platform using custom primers. As for how the authors treated the data: MiGEC processed the raw reads to extract unique molecular identifiers, while MiXCR was used to determine the CDR3 positions. For each individual, recombination models were inferred using an EM algorithm with the repgenHMM and IGoR tools. The analysis of shared clonotypes was done with the tcR package in R, with sharing normalized by the product of cloneset sizes. To study raw recombination without the effects of thymic and clonal selection, out-of-frame nonproductive sequences were analyzed. Clones were called with MiXCR by TCRdb after fastp trimmed the public reads at Q25, and only in-frame beta chains were retained. A single entry per CDR3 protein holds the most common genes and DNA from its merged rows. TCRdb's processing, not the authors', yielded these V and J calls. This sample comprises approximately 550,000 distinct CDR3 sequences, 20% to 25% of them detected only once. The ten biggest clones cover around 0.47% of the sample.

At the junction V is shortened by 4 bases and J by 2 bases; bases outside the gene matches: 7. From cysteine to phenylalanine, the CDR3 is 15 amino acids long. Solely the CDR3 DNA is kept, with 45 bases framed from the first base. All donors were healthy Caucasians. Three pairs of female monozygotic twins, all aged 18 to 29 years, were included in the twin cohort. Positive isolation kits from Invitrogen were used to isolate CD4+ and CD8+ T cell populations. This sample was also put to use in a study of yellow fever vaccine responses in identical twins. The second paper states: The authors reported that the T cell response to vaccination in identical twins appeared partly convergent and partly personalized. In the study, vaccine-responding T cell clones were precisely tracked in identical twins.

This TCR was sampled from a woman aged 18-30 years in good health. Material for sequencing was CD4+ T cells sorted from blood. This chain joins TRBV23-1 to TRBJ2-5; 7 bases in the middle match TRBD2. TRBV23-1 is an ORF; its function is uncertain. The CDR3 sequence is CASSPFVGGQETQYF. The DNA sequence follows: TGCGCCAGCAGTCCGTTCGTGGGGGGGCAAGAGACCCAGTACTTC.